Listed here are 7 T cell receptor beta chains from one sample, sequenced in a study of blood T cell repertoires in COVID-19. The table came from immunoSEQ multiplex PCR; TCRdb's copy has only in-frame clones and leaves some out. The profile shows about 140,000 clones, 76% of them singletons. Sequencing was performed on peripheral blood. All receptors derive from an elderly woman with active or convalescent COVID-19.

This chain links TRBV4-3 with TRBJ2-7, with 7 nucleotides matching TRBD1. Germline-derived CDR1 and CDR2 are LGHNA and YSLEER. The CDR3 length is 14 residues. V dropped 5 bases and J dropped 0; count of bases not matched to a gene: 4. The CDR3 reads CASSYRGPSYEQYF. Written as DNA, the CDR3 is TGCGCCAGCAGCTACAGGGGCCCCTCCTACGAGCAGTACTTC.

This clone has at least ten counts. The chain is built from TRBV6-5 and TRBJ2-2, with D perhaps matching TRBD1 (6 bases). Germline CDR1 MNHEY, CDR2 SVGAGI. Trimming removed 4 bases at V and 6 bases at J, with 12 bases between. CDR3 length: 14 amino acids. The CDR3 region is CASSFRGTAGELFF. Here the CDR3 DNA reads TGTGCCAGCAGTTTCAGGGGAACGGCCGGGGAGCTGTTTTTT.

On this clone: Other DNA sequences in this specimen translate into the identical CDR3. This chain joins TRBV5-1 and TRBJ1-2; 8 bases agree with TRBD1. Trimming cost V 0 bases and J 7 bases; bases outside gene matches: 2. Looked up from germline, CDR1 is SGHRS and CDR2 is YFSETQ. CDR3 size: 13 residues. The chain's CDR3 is CASSLADRGGYTF. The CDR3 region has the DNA TGCGCCAGCAGCTTGGCCGACAGGGGTGGCTACACCTTC.

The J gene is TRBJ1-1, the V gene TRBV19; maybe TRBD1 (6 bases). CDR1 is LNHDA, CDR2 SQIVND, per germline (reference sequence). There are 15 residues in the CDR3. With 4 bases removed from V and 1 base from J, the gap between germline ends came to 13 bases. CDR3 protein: CASSSNRVGNTEAFF. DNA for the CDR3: TGTGCCAGTAGTAGCAACAGGGTCGGGAACACTGAAGCTTTCTTT.

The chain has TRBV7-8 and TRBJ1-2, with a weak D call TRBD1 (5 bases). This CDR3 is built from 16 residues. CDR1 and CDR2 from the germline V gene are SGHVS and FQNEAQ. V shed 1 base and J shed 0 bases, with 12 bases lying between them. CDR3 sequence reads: CASSLVPGRANYGYTF. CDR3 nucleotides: TGTGCCAGCAGCTTAGTGCCAGGGCGAGCTAACTATGGCTACACCTTC.

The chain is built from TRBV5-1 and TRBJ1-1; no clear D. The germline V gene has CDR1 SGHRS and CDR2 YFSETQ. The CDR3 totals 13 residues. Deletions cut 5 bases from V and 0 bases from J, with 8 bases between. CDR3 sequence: CASRYQVNTEAFF. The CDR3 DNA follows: TGCGCCAGCAGATATCAGGTGAACACTGAAGCTTTCTTT.

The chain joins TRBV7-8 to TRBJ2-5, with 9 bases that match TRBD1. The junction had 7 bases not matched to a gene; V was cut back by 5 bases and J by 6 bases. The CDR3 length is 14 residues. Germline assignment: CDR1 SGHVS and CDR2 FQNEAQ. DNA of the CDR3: TGTGCCAGCAGCCTAAACAGGGGGCTGAAGACCCAGTACTTC. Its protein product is CASSLNRGLKTQYF.